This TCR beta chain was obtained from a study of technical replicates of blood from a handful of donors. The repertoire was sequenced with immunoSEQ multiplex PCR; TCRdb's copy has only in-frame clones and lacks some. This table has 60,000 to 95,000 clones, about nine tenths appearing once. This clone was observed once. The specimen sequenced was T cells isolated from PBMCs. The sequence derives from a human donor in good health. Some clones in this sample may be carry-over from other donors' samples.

CDR3 residues: CASSVGSGGNTGELFF. As DNA, the CDR3 is TGTGCCAGCAGCGTAGGGTCAGGGGGGAACACCGGGGAGCTGTTTTTT. This rearrangement joins TRBV9 to TRBJ2-2, with 7 bases lining up with TRBD1. Germline values: CDR1 SGDLS, CDR2 YYNGEE. This CDR3 is built from 16 residues. Germline trimming cut 0 bases from V and 1 base from J; bases unmatched to any gene: 3.